Below are 19 T cell receptor beta chains sequenced from a single sample in a study of vaccination effects on CD4 cells after COVID-19. Before any sequencing was done, the ViraFEST assay used viral peptide pools to expand antigen-specific CD4+ T cells. On day 10 of culture, CD4+ T cells were separated out. Sequencing used immunoSEQ multiplex PCR; TCRdb keeps in-frame clones, though not all of them. This repertoire shows 70,000 to 95,000 clones, 74% found once; its top ten account for under 2%. These receptors' targets are unknown. The sample was CD4+ T cells from PBMCs cultured with HCoV-229E spike peptides, taken before COVID-19 vaccination. The receptors originated from a human donor who received a COVID-19 vaccine.

The V gene is TRBV6-2 or TRBV6-3, the J gene TRBJ2-5; TRBD1 might be the D (6 bases). Germline V gives CDR1 MNHEY, CDR2 SVGEGT. CDR3 length: 15 amino acids. V lost 3 bases and J 3 bases, leaving 14 bases between the germline ends. The CDR3: CASSYFGQRKETQYF. The CDR3 DNA follows: TGTGCCAGCAGTTATTTCGGACAGCGAAAAGAGACCCAGTACTTC.

V usage is TRBV2 and J usage is TRBJ1-1; 7 nucleotides align to TRBD1. V shed 10 bases, J shed 4 bases, and the junction held 9 bases outside the gene matches. The germline V gene has CDR1 SNHLY and CDR2 FYNNEI. CDR3 size: 13 residues. The chain's CDR3 is CAKQGSFSTEAFF. CDR3 sequence (DNA): TGTGCCAAACAGGGGAGCTTCTCCACTGAAGCTTTCTTT.

CDR3 sequence: CASSWGGKQPQHF. The CDR3 DNA reads as TGTGCCAGTAGCTGGGGGGGGAAACAGCCCCAGCATTTT. The chain uses TRBV19 and TRBJ1-5; weak D call: TRBD1 (5 bases). The CDR3 is 13 amino acids. The ends were cut back, 6 bases at V and 7 bases at J, with 13 bases in the middle. Per germline, CDR1 LNHDA and CDR2 SQIVND (reference sequence). The full variable domain, with the rest looked up from reference TRBV19 and TRBJ1-5, is DGGITQSPKYLFRKEGQNVTLSCEQNLNHDAMYWYRQDPGQGLRLIYYSQIVNDFQKGDIAEGYSVSREKKESFPLTVTSAQKNPTAFYLCASSWGGKQPQHFGDGTRLSIL.

V is TRBV10-1 and J is TRBJ2-5, with D tentatively TRBD1 (6 bases). The V gene's germline CDR1 is WNHNN and CDR2 SYGVQD (reference sequence). V was cut by 9 bases and J by 4 bases, with 18 bases left in between. The CDR3 sequence is 14 residues long. Here the CDR3 DNA reads TGCGCCAGTCATGAGCTCGTAGGGGGAGAGACCCAGTACTTC. It specifies CASHELVGGETQYF.

The chain has TRBV4-1 and TRBJ2-1, with 15 bases matching TRBD2. J lost 0 bases, V lost 4 bases, and 13 bases had no gene match. The CDR3 is made up of 21 amino acids. Per the germline V gene, CDR1 is MGHRA and CDR2 is YSYEKL. The DNA for the CDR3 is TGCGCCAGCAGCCGACCCTTTCCGGGACTAGCGGGGGGACACTCCTACAATGAGCAGTTCTTC. Translating it yields CASSRPFPGLAGGHSYNEQFF.

The gene calls are TRBV29-1 and TRBJ1-2; 9 positions match TRBD1. Germline V CDR1 and CDR2: SQVTM, ANQGSEA. This CDR3 comprises 13 residues. With 4 bases clipped from V and 6 bases from J, the junction kept 6 bases outside the gene matches. CDR3 nucleotide sequence: TGCAGCGTTGTAGGGACAGGGCTCGATGGCTACACCTTC. Residues: CSVVGTGLDGYTF.

The genes are TRBV6-5 and TRBJ1-3; D uncertain. The germline gives CDR1 MNHEY, CDR2 SVGAGI. This CDR3 spans 15 amino acids. V was cut by 7 bases and J by 4 bases, with 17 bases left in between. The CDR3 DNA follows: TGTGCCAGCAAATGGACCGGGTCCCTAGGAAACACCATATATTTT. It encodes CASKWTGSLGNTIYF.

The gene calls are TRBV4-1 and TRBJ2-1; maybe TRBD1 (5 bases). The CDR3 contains 13 residues. Germline-derived CDR1 and CDR2 are MGHRA and YSYEKL. DNA of the CDR3: TGCGCGATCTCAAAGGGGATCTACAATGAGCAGTTCTTC. Translated: CAISKGIYNEQFF.

The table lists this clone with a few counts. The rearrangement links TRBV18 to TRBJ2-3, with D possibly being TRBD2 (5 bases). With 6 bases removed from V and 2 bases from J, the gap between germline ends came to 12 bases. The germline V gene encodes CDR1 KGHSH and CDR2 LQKENI. CDR3 length equals 14 residues. CDR3 DNA: TGTGCCAGCTCGACCGGGGATTACACAGATACGCAGTATTTT. This sequence encodes CASSTGDYTDTQYF.

The chain links TRBV7-2 to TRBJ1-1; unclear D gene. Trimming shortened V by 5 bases and J by 6 bases, and 7 bases separated the two germline ends. The CDR3 totals 11 residues. Germline lookup yields CDR1 SGHTA and CDR2 FQGNSA. CDR3 sequence reads: CASSGRAEAFF. The DNA for the CDR3 is TGTGCCAGCAGCGGGCGAGCTGAAGCTTTCTTT. Variable domain in full (rest from reference TRBV7-2 and TRBJ1-1): GAGVSQSPSNKVTEKGKDVELRCDPISGHTALYWYRQSLGQGLEFLIYFQGNSAPDKSGLPSDRFSAERTGGSVSTLTIQRTQQEDSAVYLCASSGRAEAFFGQGTRLTVV.

The chain combines TRBV18 with TRBJ1-5; 9 positions agree with TRBD1. V gave up 6 bases and J gave up 1 base; unmatched junction bases: 4. The CDR3 totals 15 residues. The germline gives CDR1 KGHSH, CDR2 LQKENI. The CDR3 DNA sequence: TGTGCCAGCTCTCCTACAGGGGGCAGCAATCAGCCCCAGCATTTT. It encodes CASSPTGGSNQPQHF. The full variable domain, rest sourced from reference TRBV18 and TRBJ1-5, is NAGVMQNPRHLVRRRGQEARLRCSPMKGHSHVYWYRQLPEEGLKFMVYLQKENIIDESGMPKERFSAEFPKEGPSILRIQQVVRGDSAAYFCASSPTGGSNQPQHFGDGTRLSIL.

The chain joins TRBV6-2 or TRBV6-3 to TRBJ2-3; 12 nucleotides match TRBD1. The CDR3 sequence is 16 residues long. V lost 3 bases, J lost 6 bases, and 7 bases stayed unmatched. CDR1 and CDR2 (germline): MNHEY, SVGEGT. CDR3 sequence (DNA): TGTGCCAGCAGTTATTACGGGACAGGGGGCTGGGATACGCAGTATTTT. Translating gives CASSYYGTGGWDTQYF.

The genes are TRBV5-1 and TRBJ1-2; the D gene is possibly TRBD1 (5 bases). The V and J ends lost 3 bases and 6 bases respectively, with 24 bases between them. The CDR3 covers 17 residues. From germline, CDR1 is SGHRS and CDR2 YFSETQ. In DNA form, the CDR3 reads TGCGCCAGCAGCTATGATATCCAGGCCTACGGGGGGGATGGCTACACCTTC. It translates to CASSYDIQAYGGDGYTF.

The CDR3 reads CASSPYRGLLYEQYV. CDR3 bases: TGTGCCAGCAGCCCGTATCGGGGGCTTCTCTACGAGCAGTACGTC. The chain is built from TRBV6-6 and TRBJ2-7; either TRBD1 or TRBD2 may supply D (6 bases each). Germline V gene data show CDR1 as MNHNY and CDR2 as SVGAGI (reference sequence). This CDR3 has 15 residues. V lost 6 bases and J 3 bases, leaving 18 bases between the germline ends.

The chain combines TRBV6-5 with TRBJ2-5, with TRBD1 as a possible D gene (6 bases). The CDR3 is made up of 14 amino acids. V was shortened by 6 bases and J by 4 bases, with 15 bases between the two germline ends. Germline V gene sequence: CDR1 MNHEY, CDR2 SVGAGI. The CDR3: CASRPQGSLETQYF. The CDR3, as DNA: TGTGCCAGCAGACCTCAGGGGAGCCTAGAGACCCAGTACTTC.

This chain joins TRBV14 and TRBJ1-1, with unresolved D. This CDR3 is built from 13 residues. Between the trimmed V and J ends, which lost 2 bases and 0 bases, there was a span of 4 bases. Germline values: CDR1 SGHDN, CDR2 FVKESK. CDR3 region: CASSQTMNTEAFF. The DNA of the CDR3 is TGTGCCAGCAGCCAAACTATGAACACTGAAGCTTTCTTT.

This rearrangement joins TRBV7-2 to TRBJ1-1; 9 bases fit TRBD1. The V gene's germline CDR1 is SGHTA and CDR2 FQGNSA. J was trimmed by 5 bases and V by 4 bases; bases with no gene match: 8. The CDR3 runs 15 residues. The CDR3 bases are TGTGCCAGCAGCTCCCGACGGACAGGGGTAACTGAAGCTTTCTTT. Its protein is CASSSRRTGVTEAFF.

The chain combines TRBV24-1 with TRBJ2-3; 8 positions agree with TRBD1. CDR1 is KGHDR and CDR2 is SFDVKD in the germline V gene. This CDR3 comprises 19 residues. Trimming at V came to 3 bases and at J to 0 bases, leaving 13 bases not matched to a gene. The CDR3 nucleotides are TGTGCCACCAGTGATCCGGGACAGGCCTTTCCCGGTAGCACAGATACGCAGTATTTT. This gives the protein CATSDPGQAFPGSTDTQYF.

The chain is built from TRBV7-8 and TRBJ2-7; tentatively, D is TRBD1 (5 bases). Trimming cost V 2 bases and J 6 bases, with 20 bases left between them. The CDR3 spans 16 residues. CDR1 is SGHVS and CDR2 is FQNEAQ in the germline V gene. The CDR3 DNA is TGTGCCAGCAGCTTAAGGTATAGGACCCAGGGATCCGAGCAGTACGTC. It codes for CASSLRYRTQGSEQYV.